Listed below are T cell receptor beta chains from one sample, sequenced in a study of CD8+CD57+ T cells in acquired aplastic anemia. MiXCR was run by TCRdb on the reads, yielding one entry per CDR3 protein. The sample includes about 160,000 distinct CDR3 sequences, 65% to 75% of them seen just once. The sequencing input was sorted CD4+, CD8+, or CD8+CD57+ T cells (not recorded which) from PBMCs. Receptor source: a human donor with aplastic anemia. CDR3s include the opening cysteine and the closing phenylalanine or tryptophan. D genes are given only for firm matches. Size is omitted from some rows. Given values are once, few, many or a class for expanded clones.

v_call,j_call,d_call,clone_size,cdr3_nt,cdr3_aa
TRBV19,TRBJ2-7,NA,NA,TGTGCCAGTAGTATAGACCTCCGGGACGGATTGTCCCACGAGCAGTACTTC,CASSIDLRDGLSHEQYF
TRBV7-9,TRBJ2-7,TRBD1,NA,TGTGCCAGCAGCCCGGACAGGGGGCTCGTCTACGAGCAGTACTTC,CASSPDRGLVYEQYF
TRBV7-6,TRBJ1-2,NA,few,TGTGCCAGCAGCTCGGGGACTGCTTATGGCTACACCTTC,CASSSGTAYGYTF
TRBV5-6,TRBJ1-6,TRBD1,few,TGTGCCAGCAGCCCCCGGCGGGCAGGGGGCTATTCACCCCTCCACTTT,CASSPRRAGGYSPLHF
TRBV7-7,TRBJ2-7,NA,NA,TGTGCTAGCAGCTGGGGACTGAACTACGAGCAGTACTTC,CASSWGLNYEQYF
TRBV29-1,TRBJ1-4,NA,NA,TGCAGCGTTGCGTTTACGGGTGAGGGTGGAAAACTGTTTTTT,CSVAFTGEGGKLFF
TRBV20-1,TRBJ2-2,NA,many,TGCAGTGCTAGAGATCTTCTTAGTGACACCGGGGAGCTGTTTTTT,CSARDLLSDTGELFF
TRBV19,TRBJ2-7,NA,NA,TGTGCCAGTAGTATGAAGGGCCTCTACGAGCAGTACTTC,CASSMKGLYEQYF
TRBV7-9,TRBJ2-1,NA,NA,TGTGCCAGCAGCACCCCGACTAGTCACTTCCGTGAGCAGTTCTTC,CASSTPTSHFREQFF
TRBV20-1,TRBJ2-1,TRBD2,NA,TGCAGTGCTAGAGACCCGGGGGGGAGGTACAATGAGCAGTTCTTC,CSARDPGGRYNEQFF
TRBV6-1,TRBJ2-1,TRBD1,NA,TGTGCCAGCATGGGACAGGGTCGCGACGAGCAGTTCTTC,CASMGQGRDEQFF
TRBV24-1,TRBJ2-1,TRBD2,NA,TGTGCCACCAGTGACCCGACTAGCGGGGGGGTCATTGAGCAGTTCTTC,CATSDPTSGGVIEQFF
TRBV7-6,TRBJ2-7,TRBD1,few,TGTGCCAGCAGCTCCCAGGACAGGGGGTTGCACGAGCAGTACTTC,CASSSQDRGLHEQYF
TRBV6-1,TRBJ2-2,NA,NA,TGTGCCAGCAGTGAAGGCCGGACTTCGAACACCGGGGAGCTGTTTTTT,CASSEGRTSNTGELFF
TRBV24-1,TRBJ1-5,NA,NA,TGTGCCACCAGTGATAGCTCGCCGGGTAGCAATCAGCCCCAGCATTTT,CATSDSSPGSNQPQHF
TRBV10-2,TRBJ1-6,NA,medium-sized,TGCGCCAGCGCTGAGGTGAGCGTCGGTCACTCACCCCTCCACTTT,CASAEVSVGHSPLHF
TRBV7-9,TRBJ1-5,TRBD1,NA,TGTGCCAGCAGCTTGGGGACAGGGGATGGTCAGCCCCAGCATTTT,CASSLGTGDGQPQHF
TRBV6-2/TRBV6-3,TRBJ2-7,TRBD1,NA,TGTGCCAGCAGTCGAATCACAGGGGTAGGGTACGAGCAGTACTTC,CASSRITGVGYEQYF
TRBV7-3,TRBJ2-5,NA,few,TGTGCCAGCAGCCCTTTCGGCGGGATTTCAGAGACCCAGTACTTC,CASSPFGGISETQYF
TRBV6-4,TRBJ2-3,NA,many,TGTGCCAGCAGTGACCAAGGGGGCACAGATACGCAGTATTTT,CASSDQGGTDTQYF
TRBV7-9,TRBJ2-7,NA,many,TGTGCCAGCAGCTGCCCGTCGAGGGGGTCAGACGAGCAGTACTTC,CASSCPSRGSDEQYF
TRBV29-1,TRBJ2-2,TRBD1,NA,TGCAGCGTTGCTCCGGGACAGGGCTGTGCGAACACCGGGGAGCTGTTTTTT,CSVAPGQGCANTGELFF
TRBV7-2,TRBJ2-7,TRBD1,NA,TGTGCCAGCAGCTTGGGACAGGGGGACGAGCAGTACTTC,CASSLGQGDEQYF
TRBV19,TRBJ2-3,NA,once,TGTGCCAGTAGTATGTCCTCAGGGGGGGCCTCTGATACGCAGTATTTT,CASSMSSGGASDTQYF
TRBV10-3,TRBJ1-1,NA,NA,TGTGCCATCAGTGGTTCCGGACGGATGAACACTGAAGCTTTCTTT,CAISGSGRMNTEAFF
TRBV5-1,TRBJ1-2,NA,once,TGCGCCAGCAGCTTGGCACCTAACTATGGCTACACCTTC,CASSLAPNYGYTF
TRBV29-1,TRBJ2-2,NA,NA,TGCAGCGCCCGGACTACCGGGGAGCTGTTTTTT,CSARTTGELFF
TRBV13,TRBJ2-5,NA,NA,TGTGCCAGCAGCTTGACGACAGGAAAGGAAGAGACCCAGTACTTC,CASSLTTGKEETQYF
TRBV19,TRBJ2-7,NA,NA,TGTGCCAGTACTAAGGACCACCTCAGCTCCTACGAGCAGTACTTC,CASTKDHLSSYEQYF
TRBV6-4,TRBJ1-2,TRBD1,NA,TGTGCCAGCAGTACCGGGACAGGGGGCGATGGCTACACCTTC,CASSTGTGGDGYTF
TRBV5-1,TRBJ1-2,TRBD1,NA,TGCGCCAGCAGCTTCTACAGGGGCTATGGCTACACCTTC,CASSFYRGYGYTF
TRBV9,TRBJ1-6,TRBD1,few,TGTGCCAGCAGCGATGGGACAGGGGAGCGAGTGGCCCTCCACTTT,CASSDGTGERVALHF
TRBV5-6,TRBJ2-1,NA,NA,TGTGCCAGCAGCTTGGTTGGGGATGAGCAGTTCTTC,CASSLVGDEQFF
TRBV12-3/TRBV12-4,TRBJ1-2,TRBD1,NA,TGTGCCAGCAGCTACAATCGGGGACAGAACTATGGCTACACCTTC,CASSYNRGQNYGYTF
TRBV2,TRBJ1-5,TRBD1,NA,TGTGCCAGCAGTCGGACAGGGGGCGATCAGCCCCAGCATTTT,CASSRTGGDQPQHF
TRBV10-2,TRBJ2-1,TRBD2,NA,TGCGCCAGCAGTAACCTAGCGGGATTAAATGAGCAGTTCTTC,CASSNLAGLNEQFF
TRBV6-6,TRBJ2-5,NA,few,TGTGCCAGCAGTCGCGACTGGGGTCGTGAGACCCAGTACTTC,CASSRDWGRETQYF
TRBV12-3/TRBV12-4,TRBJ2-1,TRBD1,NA,TGTGCCAGCACGGGACAGGGGTACAATGAGCAGTTCTTC,CASTGQGYNEQFF
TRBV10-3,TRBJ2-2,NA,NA,TGTGCCATCAGCAAGATGGTAGCGGCGCGACACACCGGGGAGCTGTTTTTT,CAISKMVAARHTGELFF
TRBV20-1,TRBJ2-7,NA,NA,TGCAGTGCCAGGGGCAGCCTCTACGAGCAGTACTTC,CSARGSLYEQYF
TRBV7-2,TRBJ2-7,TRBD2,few,TGTGCCAGCAGCTTCCGGGGGGGGTCCTACGAGCAGTACTTC,CASSFRGGSYEQYF
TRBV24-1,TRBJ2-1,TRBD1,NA,TGTGCCACGCGGGCAGGGGGCTTCTATGAGCAGTTCTTC,CATRAGGFYEQFF
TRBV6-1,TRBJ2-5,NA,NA,TGTGCCAGCGGCCGGGGCGGGGAGACCCAGTACTTC,CASGRGGETQYF
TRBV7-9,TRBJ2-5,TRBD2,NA,TGTGCCAGCAGCCCTACGGTAGCGGGGGATCCCAGGGAGACCCAGTACTTC,CASSPTVAGDPRETQYF
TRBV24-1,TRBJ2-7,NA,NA,TGTGCCACCATGAGGGGGGGTGACTACGAGCAGTACTTC,CATMRGGDYEQYF
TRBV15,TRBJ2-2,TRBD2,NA,TGTGCCGCCAGCAGTGACTCGGGGACTAGCGGGGACACCGGGGAGCTGTTTTTT,CAASSDSGTSGDTGELFF
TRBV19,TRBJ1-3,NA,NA,TGTGCTATCAGGGGATCTGGAAACACCATATATTTT,CAIRGSGNTIYF
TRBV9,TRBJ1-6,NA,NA,TGTGCCAGCAGCGAAGGACTAGCGGGGGGAAGCGCCTTCTATAATTCACCCCTCCACTTT,CASSEGLAGGSAFYNSPLHF
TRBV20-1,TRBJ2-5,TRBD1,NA,TGCAGTGCTCCGGGACAGGGTTTGGAGACCCAGTACTTC,CSAPGQGLETQYF
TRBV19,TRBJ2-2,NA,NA,TGTGCCAGTAGTATTGGGGCTAGAGAAGGGGAGCTGTTTTTT,CASSIGAREGELFF
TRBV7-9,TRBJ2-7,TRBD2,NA,TGTGCCAGCAGCTTAGGGTCGGGGTCCGGGACTATGCTCTACGAGCAGTACTTC,CASSLGSGSGTMLYEQYF
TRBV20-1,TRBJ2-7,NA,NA,TGCAGTGCCACCAACATATACGAGCAGTATTTC,CSATNIYEQYF
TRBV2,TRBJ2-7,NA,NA,TGTGCCAGCAGACCGCGTTCACGGGGTCAGTCGGGGGAGCAGTACTTC,CASRPRSRGQSGEQYF
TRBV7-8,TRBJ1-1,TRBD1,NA,TGTGCCAGCAGCATGGGACAGGGGCGAGCTTTCTTT,CASSMGQGRAFF